The rows below give T cell receptor beta chains drawn from one sample of a study of T cells expressing NK-cell markers. TCRdb re-called the 5' RACE reads and shows each CDR3 protein once, DNA omitted. There are around 110,000 distinct CDR3 sequences in the sample, with 18% held by the top ten. The specimen sequenced was blood T cells: a sorted CD56 or NKG2C T cell subset, CD4+ or CD8+ T cells, or bulk PBMC T cells (not recorded which). The receptors were sampled from a woman between 18 and 69 years old in good health. The CDR3 runs from the conserved cysteine through the conserved F or W. Fields, in order: V gene, J gene, CDR3 protein.

v_gene: TRBV12-3/TRBV12-4; j_gene: TRBJ1-1; CDR3aa: CASSRDVNTEAFF
v_gene: TRBV20-1; j_gene: TRBJ2-1; CDR3aa: CSASLAREVNEQFF
v_gene: TRBV20-1; j_gene: TRBJ2-7; CDR3aa: CSALGLAGGHSAYEQYF
v_gene: TRBV5-1; j_gene: TRBJ2-1; CDR3aa: CASSQQQGKNNEQFF
v_gene: TRBV29-1; j_gene: TRBJ1-1; CDR3aa: CRVTGGFGTEAFF
v_gene: TRBV12-3/TRBV12-4; j_gene: TRBJ2-7; CDR3aa: CASSSGTGILYEQYF
v_gene: TRBV28; j_gene: TRBJ2-7; CDR3aa: CASTWDRGRVEQYF
v_gene: TRBV29-1; j_gene: TRBJ2-3; CDR3aa: CSVESGITVADTQYF
v_gene: TRBV4-3; j_gene: TRBJ2-1; CDR3aa: CASSQDPEGSDEQFF
v_gene: TRBV27; j_gene: TRBJ2-1; CDR3aa: CASIGGGPYNEQFF
v_gene: TRBV20-1; j_gene: TRBJ2-7; CDR3aa: CSASGLAGYEQYF
v_gene: TRBV30; j_gene: TRBJ2-1; CDR3aa: CAWSVFILNEQFF
v_gene: TRBV6-4; j_gene: TRBJ2-1; CDR3aa: CASSPQGDYNEQFF
v_gene: TRBV7-9; j_gene: TRBJ1-6; CDR3aa: CASSLAGVAPLHF
v_gene: TRBV12-3/TRBV12-4; j_gene: TRBJ1-1; CDR3aa: CASSYLTGVNTEAFF
v_gene: TRBV20-1; j_gene: TRBJ2-1; CDR3aa: CSAPGLSYNEQFF
v_gene: TRBV5-5; j_gene: TRBJ2-1; CDR3aa: CASSLEAGATVYNEQFF
v_gene: TRBV19; j_gene: TRBJ2-1; CDR3aa: CASTPDSYRGGRSYNEQFF
v_gene: TRBV9; j_gene: TRBJ2-7; CDR3aa: CASSVASDSYEQYF
v_gene: TRBV7-6; j_gene: TRBJ2-7; CDR3aa: CASSPRGSAYEQYF
v_gene: TRBV20-1; j_gene: TRBJ2-5; CDR3aa: CSAGGEGTGVETQYF
v_gene: TRBV10-3; j_gene: TRBJ2-7; CDR3aa: CAISWDREVYEQYF
v_gene: TRBV6-5; j_gene: TRBJ1-2; CDR3aa: CASSSGTGIYGYTF
v_gene: TRBV6-4; j_gene: TRBJ2-1; CDR3aa: CASSPARSSYNEQFF
v_gene: TRBV5-5; j_gene: TRBJ2-2; CDR3aa: CASSLDPGTGELFF
v_gene: TRBV7-8; j_gene: TRBJ2-1; CDR3aa: CASSFWGQGVNEQFF
v_gene: TRBV28; j_gene: TRBJ1-2; CDR3aa: CASSQLPGQGGRDGYTF
v_gene: TRBV28; j_gene: TRBJ2-2; CDR3aa: CASSRQTGDTGELFF
v_gene: TRBV9; j_gene: TRBJ1-1; CDR3aa: CASSGIDRGGTRAFF
v_gene: TRBV30; j_gene: TRBJ2-7; CDR3aa: CAWRGDSYEQYF
v_gene: TRBV24-1; j_gene: TRBJ1-1; CDR3aa: CATSDPLGSEAFF
v_gene: TRBV6-1; j_gene: TRBJ2-7; CDR3aa: CASSRPTTSGYTLEYEQYF
v_gene: TRBV28; j_gene: TRBJ2-2; CDR3aa: CASSLLGEMTTGELFF
v_gene: TRBV12-3/TRBV12-4; j_gene: TRBJ1-5; CDR3aa: CASSPFRTGTQPQHF
v_gene: TRBV5-6; j_gene: TRBJ2-1; CDR3aa: CASSPTLASEQFF
v_gene: TRBV28; j_gene: TRBJ2-3; CDR3aa: CASSLRGLNRDTQYF